Listed below are T cell receptor beta chains from one sample, sequenced in a study of Ad26.COV2.S vaccination and SARS-CoV-2 variants. Sequencing was performed with immunoSEQ multiplex PCR; in TCRdb, only in-frame clones are kept and a portion is missing. The profile shows 200,000 to 300,000 clones, 87% of them singletons. This specimen consisted of peripheral blood, obtained in a trial of Ad26.COV2.S vaccine versus placebo. These receptors were collected from a person aged 18-65 years who received the Ad26.COV2.S COVID-19 vaccine or a placebo. CDR3s include the opening cysteine and the closing phenylalanine or tryptophan. The order of the fields is J gene, V gene, clone size, D gene, CDR3 DNA, CDR3 protein. D genes are given only for firm matches. Clone size is shown for a subset of rows, as once, few, many or a class of expanded clone.

TRBJ2-5	TRBV27	.	TRBD1	TGTGCCAGCAGTCCCGGGACAGGGGTCCAAGAGACCCAGTACTTC	CASSPGTGVQETQYF
TRBJ2-3	TRBV7-2	.	.	TGTGCCAGCAGCTTACAGCGGTCCACAGATACGCAGTATTTT	CASSLQRSTDTQYF
TRBJ2-5	TRBV5-3	.	.	TGTGCCAGAAGCTTGCCGGACAGCCAAGAGACCCAGTACTTC	CARSLPDSQETQYF
TRBJ1-5	TRBV18	.	.	TGTGCCAGCTCAGAATTATTAAATCAGCCCCAGCATTTT	CASSELLNQPQHF
TRBJ2-1	TRBV18	.	.	TGTGCCAGCTCAACGGGGAGGAATGAGCAGTTCTTC	CASSTGRNEQFF
TRBJ1-6	TRBV5-1	.	.	TGCGCCAGCGCATACGACACTCCTCGCTCCTATAATTCACCCCTCCACTTT	CASAYDTPRSYNSPLHF
TRBJ1-2	TRBV18	.	.	TGTGCCAGCTCCCCCGAGACCTATGGCTACACCTTC	CASSPETYGYTF
TRBJ2-1	TRBV5-1	.	TRBD2	TGCGCCAGCAGCTTGGATGCTCGGCGGGGGGGTTCCTACAATGAGCAGTTCTTC	CASSLDARRGGSYNEQFF
TRBJ2-3	TRBV9	.	.	TGTGCCAGCAGTGAACGGGGGCTGAGCACAGATACGCAGTATTTT	CASSERGLSTDTQYF
TRBJ2-3	TRBV21-1	.	.	TGTGCTAGCAGCCAACTAGACTCAGATACGCAGTATTTT	CASSQLDSDTQYF
TRBJ2-5	TRBV6-5	.	TRBD1	TGTGCCAGCAGAGGGGGACAGGGGGCGGAGACCCAGTACTTC	CASRGGQGAETQYF
TRBJ2-3	TRBV19	.	TRBD1	TGTGCCAGTAGTCTTTTACAGGGGGCGGCGGGCACAGATACGCAGTATTTT	CASSLLQGAAGTDTQYF
TRBJ2-1	TRBV2	few	.	TGTGCCAGCAGCTACCGGCATGAGCAGTTCTTC	CASSYRHEQFF
TRBJ2-3	TRBV2	.	.	TGTGCCAGCAGTGAACAAGGCGCCGGGGGAGATACGCAGTATTTT	CASSEQGAGGDTQYF
TRBJ2-1	TRBV18	.	.	TGTGCCAGCTCTTCCCTATCGGGAGCTGAGCAGTTCTTC	CASSSLSGAEQFF
TRBJ1-6	TRBV10-3	.	.	TGTGCCATCAGGAGGGGGGAGAATTCACCCCTCCACTTT	CAIRRGENSPLHF
TRBJ2-2	TRBV9	.	.	TGTGCCAGCAGCGGCGGACCAGAAATAGCGGTCGGGGAGCTGTTTTTT	CASSGGPEIAVGELFF
TRBJ2-1	TRBV6-1	.	.	TGTGCCAGCAGTGAATACCCCTACAATGAGCAGTTCTTC	CASSEYPYNEQFF
TRBJ1-6	TRBV6-5	.	TRBD1	TGTGCCAGCAGTAAGAACAGGGGGACCGGTTCACCCCTCCACTTT	CASSKNRGTGSPLHF
TRBJ2-3	TRBV6-2/TRBV6-3	medium-sized	.	TGTGCCAGCAGTTACGTTGGGGACAACACAGATACGCAGTATTTT	CASSYVGDNTDTQYF
TRBJ2-3	TRBV29-1	once	.	TGCAGCGTTGAAAAGGGTACCGGAGATACGCAGTATTTT	CSVEKGTGDTQYF
TRBJ1-5	TRBV7-2	.	.	TGTGCCAGCAGCTTAGTTAGCCCTAATCAGCCCCAGCATTTT	CASSLVSPNQPQHF
TRBJ1-4	TRBV7-9	once	TRBD1	TGTGCCAGCAGCTTAAGGGACAGGGGAATGAAAAAACTGTTTTTT	CASSLRDRGMKKLFF
TRBJ1-5	TRBV7-9	.	.	TGTGCCAGCAGCTTAGACAGACTAAATCAGCCCCAGCATTTT	CASSLDRLNQPQHF
TRBJ2-1	TRBV27	once	.	TGTGCCAGCAGTTTATCGCCACTTTACAATGAGCAGTTCTTC	CASSLSPLYNEQFF
TRBJ2-5	TRBV7-3	.	TRBD1	TGTGCCAGCAGCTCAGGGGGCGCGGAGACCCAGTACTTC	CASSSGGAETQYF
TRBJ1-4	TRBV2	.	TRBD1	TGTGCCAGCAGACAGGGGTCAACTAATGAAAAACTGTTTTTT	CASRQGSTNEKLFF
TRBJ1-1	TRBV6-1	once	.	TGTGCCAGCAGTGAAACCGGCAGGGGAACTGAAGCTTTCTTT	CASSETGRGTEAFF
TRBJ2-2	TRBV7-6	.	TRBD2	TGTGCCAGCCGACGGGGGGGCAACACCGGGGAGCTGTTTTTT	CASRRGGNTGELFF
TRBJ1-2	TRBV30	.	.	TGTGCCTGGGTTGGGGGGGGCCGCGGAGGCTACACCTTC	CAWVGGGRGGYTF
TRBJ2-1	TRBV19	.	.	TGTGCCAGTAGTATTTTAGCTAGCGCCTACAATGAGCAGTTCTTC	CASSILASAYNEQFF
TRBJ2-1	TRBV6-4	.	TRBD1	TGTGCCAGCGCCCCGGGACAGGGTCCCTACAATGAGCAGTTCTTC	CASAPGQGPYNEQFF
TRBJ1-1	TRBV24-1	.	TRBD1	TGTGCCACCAGTGACGCGACAGGGTGGAACACTGAAGCTTTCTTT	CATSDATGWNTEAFF
TRBJ2-4	TRBV19	.	TRBD1	TGTGCCAGTAGTTCGACAGGGGGGAAAAACATTCAGTACTTC	CASSSTGGKNIQYF
TRBJ1-1	TRBV4-1	.	.	TGCGCCAGCAGCCAAGAGGGGGGCGGTCGGGCTTTCTTT	CASSQEGGGRAFF
TRBJ2-3	TRBV30	.	TRBD2	TGTGCCTGGAGTAGGACTAGCGGGGAACCCACAGATACGCAGTATTTT	CAWSRTSGEPTDTQYF
TRBJ2-1	TRBV25-1	.	TRBD2	TGTGCCAGCAGTGAACCTAGCGGGAGGGCCAGCTCCTACAATGAGCAGTTCTTC	CASSEPSGRASSYNEQFF
TRBJ2-7	TRBV2	few	TRBD1	TGTGCCAGCAGCGGACCCGGGACAGGAGCCTACGAGCAGTACTTC	CASSGPGTGAYEQYF
TRBJ2-2	TRBV4-1	.	TRBD2	TGCGCCAGCACGTTTAAACTAGCGGGGGGGCACCGGAACACCGGGGAGCTGTTTTTT	CASTFKLAGGHRNTGELFF
TRBJ2-1	TRBV6-1	once	TRBD1	TGTGCCAGCAGTGATCACACAGGGGCAGAGCAGTTCTTC	CASSDHTGAEQFF
TRBJ1-5	TRBV4-3	once	.	TGCGCCAGCAGCGACTCCACGGGAGGCTCTCAGCCCCAGCATTTT	CASSDSTGGSQPQHF
TRBJ1-2	TRBV6-5	.	TRBD1	TGTGCCAGCAGTTATGGACAGGACTATGGCTACACCTTC	CASSYGQDYGYTF
TRBJ1-1	TRBV5-1	.	TRBD1	TGCGCCAGCAGCGGGACAGGGGGATGGACTGAAGCTTTCTTT	CASSGTGGWTEAFF
TRBJ2-7	TRBV5-6	.	TRBD2	TGTGCCAGCACCGCCCGCGGGGGGGCCTACGAGCAGTACTTC	CASTARGGAYEQYF
TRBJ1-5	TRBV9	once	TRBD1	TGTGCCAGCAGCCCCAGGGGGTATAGCAATCAGCCCCAGCATTTT	CASSPRGYSNQPQHF
TRBJ2-1	TRBV6-5	.	TRBD2	TGTGCCAGCAGTCCCCTAGCGGTAGACTACAATGAGCAGTTCTTC	CASSPLAVDYNEQFF
TRBJ2-2	TRBV4-1	.	TRBD2	TGCGCCAGCAGCCAGCGGGGGGAATACACCGGGGAGCTGTTTTTT	CASSQRGEYTGELFF
TRBJ2-1	TRBV6-6	.	TRBD2	TGTGCCAGCAGTTACGCAGACCTAGCGGTCTACAATGAGCAGTTCTTC	CASSYADLAVYNEQFF
TRBJ2-2	TRBV11-3	.	.	TGTGCCAGCAGCTTAATACGGTGGGGGGAACCGGCCACCGGGGAGCTGTTTTTT	CASSLIRWGEPATGELFF
TRBJ2-2	TRBV5-1	.	TRBD1	TGCGCCAGCAGCCAGGGACAGGGGTACACCGGGGAGCTGTTTTTT	CASSQGQGYTGELFF
TRBJ2-7	TRBV19	.	TRBD1	TGTGCCAGTAGCCTATTCCGGGACAGCTCCTACGAGCAGTACTTC	CASSLFRDSSYEQYF
TRBJ2-2	TRBV4-2	.	.	TGTGCCAGCAGCCAATTATCGGGGCCCGGGGAGCTGTTTTTT	CASSQLSGPGELFF
TRBJ2-4	TRBV3-1/TRBV3-2	.	TRBD2	TGTGCCAGCAGCCAGACCTCGGGACTAGCTATTGGCATTCAGTACTTC	CASSQTSGLAIGIQYF
TRBJ1-5	TRBV7-9	.	TRBD1	TGTGCCAGCAGCCCCGGGACAGGCTATAGCAATCAGCCCCAGCATTTT	CASSPGTGYSNQPQHF
TRBJ1-1	TRBV27	.	.	TGTGCCAGCAGTCCCGTTAAATTCGAGGGGCCCGACACTGAAGCTTTCTTT	CASSPVKFEGPDTEAFF
TRBJ1-3	TRBV9	.	TRBD1	TGTGCCAGCAGCCCGACGAAGCAGGACAGGGGGCGAGGAAACACCATATATTTT	CASSPTKQDRGRGNTIYF